These T cell receptor beta chains were read from a single sample in a study of blood T cell repertoires in COVID-19. TCRdb's copy holds only in-frame clones and misses some; the assay was immunoSEQ multiplex PCR. The table records roughly 70,000 clones, approximately 80% of them present only once. Input material: peripheral blood. The receptor source for this set is a human donor in a cohort sampled during active COVID-19. Each CDR3 is given with its conserved first and last residue. Each record gives: V gene, D gene, clone size, J gene, CDR3 protein, CDR3 DNA. The D gene is left open where the match is weak. Rows give clone size only sometimes, using once, few, many, or a class for an expanded clone.

TRBV10-2,.,.,TRBJ2-2,CASSPLLGRKNTGELFF,TGCGCCAGCAGTCCTCTCTTGGGGCGCAAGAACACCGGGGAGCTGTTTTTT
TRBV5-5,.,.,TRBJ1-4,CASSLLSASNEKLFF,TGTGCCAGCAGCTTGCTTAGTGCTTCTAATGAAAAACTGTTTTTT
TRBV3-1/TRBV3-2,.,.,TRBJ1-2,CASSQERTAYGYTF,TGTGCCAGCAGCCAAGAGAGGACAGCCTATGGCTACACCTTC
TRBV5-4,TRBD2,.,TRBJ2-7,CASSLSGITYEQYF,TGTGCCAGCAGCCTCAGCGGGATCACATACGAGCAGTACTTC
TRBV10-3,.,once,TRBJ1-6,CAIREITGTGNSPLHF,TGTGCCATCAGAGAAATAACAGGGACGGGGAATTCACCCCTCCACTTT
TRBV5-4,TRBD1,.,TRBJ2-5,CASSLGGGRRETQYF,TGTGCCAGCAGCTTGGGAGGGGGCAGGAGAGAGACCCAGTACTTC
TRBV5-1,TRBD2,.,TRBJ2-1,CASSLEGTSGRDEQFF,TGCGCCAGCAGCTTAGAAGGGACTAGCGGGAGAGATGAGCAGTTCTTC
TRBV7-4,TRBD2,.,TRBJ2-1,CASSLFSGTYNEQFF,TGTGCCAGCAGCTTATTCAGCGGGACGTACAATGAGCAGTTCTTC
TRBV5-4,TRBD1,once,TRBJ1-1,CASSGGQGRMDEAFF,TGTGCCAGCAGCGGGGGACAGGGGAGGATGGATGAAGCTTTCTTT
TRBV21-1,.,once,TRBJ2-1,CAHSRDCLCGSYNEQFF,TGTGCCCATTCCCGGGACTGCCTGTGTGGCTCCTACAATGAGCAGTTCTTC
TRBV21-1,.,.,TRBJ1-5,CASSKAVQGLDQPQHF,TGTGCCAGCAGCAAAGCGGTTCAGGGTCTAGATCAGCCCCAGCATTTT
TRBV4-1,TRBD2,.,TRBJ2-5,CASSGGLAGVGTQYF,TGCGCCAGCAGCGGGGGACTAGCGGGAGTTGGGACCCAGTACTTC
TRBV4-1,TRBD1,.,TRBJ1-2,CASSQVAGTGISADYGYTF,TGCGCCAGCAGCCAAGTCGCGGGGACAGGGATATCAGCTGACTATGGCTACACCTTC
TRBV14,TRBD2,.,TRBJ2-7,CASSQEPPPGLAGDRPPYEQYF,TGTGCCAGCAGCCAAGAACCCCCGCCGGGACTAGCGGGGGACCGACCCCCCTACGAGCAGTACTTC
TRBV28,TRBD1,.,TRBJ1-4,CATQTGGNEKLFF,TGTGCCACGCAGACAGGGGGAAATGAAAAACTGTTTTTT
TRBV19,TRBD2,.,TRBJ2-5,CASGLAGLQETQYF,TGTGCCAGTGGACTAGCGGGACTCCAAGAGACCCAGTACTTC
TRBV7-9,.,.,TRBJ2-3,CASSLGGRKTDTQYF,TGTGCCAGCAGCTTAGGGGGGAGGAAGACAGATACGCAGTATTTT
TRBV5-1,.,.,TRBJ2-7,CASSLRPGEQYF,TGCGCCAGCAGCTTGAGGCCCGGGGAGCAGTACTTC
TRBV7-9,.,.,TRBJ1-4,CASSLSWGREKLFF,TGTGCCAGCAGCTTATCGTGGGGCCGTGAAAAACTGTTTTTT
TRBV19,TRBD2,.,TRBJ2-7,CASSIRLAGDQEQYF,TGTGCCAGTAGTATAAGACTAGCGGGAGACCAAGAGCAGTACTTC
TRBV6-5,TRBD2,.,TRBJ2-7,CASVPETSGRGEQYF,TGTGCCAGTGTACCGGAGACTAGCGGGAGGGGTGAGCAGTACTTC
TRBV6-6,.,.,TRBJ2-1,CASSRTDEQFF,TGTGCCAGCAGTCGTACAGATGAGCAGTTCTTC
TRBV10-1,TRBD2,once,TRBJ2-7,CASSPSGTTLAYEQYF,TGCGCCAGCAGCCCCTCTGGGACTACCCTGGCCTACGAGCAGTACTTC
TRBV5-6,TRBD2,.,TRBJ2-7,CASSAPWLAGVREQYF,TGTGCCAGCAGCGCGCCTTGGTTAGCGGGAGTGCGAGAGCAGTACTTC
TRBV3-1/TRBV3-2,TRBD1,.,TRBJ1-5,CASSHGTGGSRQPQHF,TGTGCCAGCAGCCACGGGACAGGGGGCTCTCGGCAGCCCCAGCATTTT
TRBV5-6,TRBD1,few,TRBJ1-2,CAGKSRGQGDYGYTF,TGTGCCGGAAAGAGTAGGGGACAGGGTGACTATGGCTACACCTTC
TRBV3-1/TRBV3-2,.,.,TRBJ2-7,CASSHPGSVREQYF,TGTGCCAGCAGCCATCCCGGGAGCGTACGCGAGCAGTACTTC
TRBV11-2,TRBD2,.,TRBJ2-1,CASSYGLAGVVEQFF,TGTGCCAGCAGCTACGGACTAGCGGGAGTGGTTGAGCAGTTCTTC
TRBV6-5,TRBD2,few,TRBJ2-1,CASSSSGLAYNEQFF,TGTGCCAGCAGCTCTAGCGGGTTGGCCTACAATGAGCAGTTCTTC
TRBV3-1/TRBV3-2,.,few,TRBJ1-1,CASSQGSGLAEAFF,TGTGCCAGCAGCCAAGGGTCCGGTCTCGCTGAAGCTTTCTTT
TRBV7-6,TRBD1,.,TRBJ2-7,CASSLEAGGYEQYF,TGTGCCAGCAGCTTAGAGGCAGGGGGCTACGAGCAGTACTTC
TRBV7-9,.,.,TRBJ2-5,CASSLGGVYQETQYF,TGTGCCAGCAGCTTAGGGGGGGTTTACCAAGAGACCCAGTACTTC
TRBV30,.,.,TRBJ2-5,CAWSPSEETQYF,TGTGCCTGGAGTCCGTCAGAAGAGACCCAGTACTTC
TRBV18,.,.,TRBJ1-4,CASSLGTTEKLFF,TGTGCCAGCTCGCTTGGGACTACCGAAAAACTGTTTTTT
TRBV12-3/TRBV12-4,TRBD2,few,TRBJ2-2,CATAAGVDGELFF,TGTGCCACCGCGGCGGGAGTGGACGGGGAGCTGTTTTTT
TRBV5-1,TRBD1,.,TRBJ1-1,CASSLVTGSPFF,TGCGCCAGCAGCTTGGTGACAGGGAGCCCTTTCTTT
TRBV28,TRBD2,.,TRBJ2-7,CASSPTSGSWAYEQYF,TGTGCCAGCAGTCCTACTAGCGGGAGTTGGGCCTACGAGCAGTACTTC